Sequencing of this T cell receptor (beta chain) was carried out in a study of blood T cells in healthy people across ages. Combining a sample-barcoded 5' primer with a J-beta primer mix, a second PCR ran for roughly 7 to 12 cycles. Each cDNA molecule was tagged by a template-switch adaptor with 12 random nucleotides. Each CDR3 protein is one row after TCRdb ran MiXCR on the 5' RACE reads. The sample lists 850,000 to 1,300,000 distinct CDR3 sequences, 45% occurring once. Whole-study findings and limits: There were more naive CD4+ cells and higher diversity in long-lived donors than in aged donors.

This clonotype was found a few times. The antigen is not known. The germline V gene encodes CDR1 DFQATT and CDR2 SNEGSKA (reference sequence). The V gene lost 7 bases and the J gene lost 6 bases, with 11 bases spanning the gap. CDR3 size: 11 residues. This sequence joins TRBV20-1 and TRBJ2-3; TRBD1 might be the D (5 bases). Sample: blood. The receptor's source is an older woman in good health. In DNA form, the CDR3 reads TGCAGTGTTAGGGGCGTCGATACGCAGTATTTT. This encodes CSVRGVDTQYF.